This is a list of T cell receptor beta chains from one sample in a study of siplizumab effects on memory and regulatory T cells. No antigen has been identified for these receptors. Here immunoSEQ multiplex PCR was the method, and the copy in TCRdb shows in-frame clones only, minus some. This repertoire shows approximately 14,000 clones, roughly 40% found once; its top ten account for approximately 8%. Sequenced material: CFSE-low (dividing) CD4+ T cells sorted from an allogeneic mixed lymphocyte reaction. The receptor set was obtained from a human donor in good health; the cells came from an allogeneic mixed lymphocyte reaction. Some clones in this sample may be carry-over from other donors' samples. Both conserved end residues are part of each CDR3. D genes are given only for firm matches. Only part of the rows carry a size: once, few, many, or a class if the clone is expanded.

.	TRBD1	TRBJ1-2	TRBV4-1	TGCGCCAGCAGCCAAGTCCCGGGACAGGGATCGGGATATGGCTACACCTTC	CASSQVPGQGSGYGYTF
.	TRBD2	TRBJ2-1	TRBV4-1	TGCGCCAGCAGCCAACGCGGGACTAGCGGCGGAAGCTCCTACAATGAGCAGTTCTTC	CASSQRGTSGGSSYNEQFF
.	.	TRBJ1-2	TRBV4-1	TGCGCCAGCAGCCAGACCGGGGCTGCATCCTATGGCTACACCTTC	CASSQTGAASYGYTF
.	TRBD1	TRBJ1-1	TRBV10-3	TGTGCCATCAGGGGGACAGGGATGAACACTGAAGCTTTCTTT	CAIRGTGMNTEAFF
few	.	TRBJ1-2	TRBV6-5	TGTGCCAGCAGAAAGGGGGGATGGGATGGCTACACCTTC	CASRKGGWDGYTF
.	TRBD2	TRBJ2-7	TRBV11-2	TGTGCCAGCAGCGGGACTAGCGGGATATCCTACGAGCAGTACTTC	CASSGTSGISYEQYF
.	TRBD1	TRBJ1-2	TRBV5-4	TGTGCCAGCAGCCAAGGCGCCGGACAGGGCCGGAGCGGCTACACCTTC	CASSQGAGQGRSGYTF
.	TRBD2	TRBJ2-4	TRBV29-1	TGCAGCGGGTGGGTCGGGGGGAACATTCAGTACTTC	CSGWVGGNIQYF
.	TRBD1	TRBJ2-7	TRBV18	TGTGCCAGCTCACGACCGGGACAGGGGGCTCACGAGCAGTACTTC	CASSRPGQGAHEQYF
.	.	TRBJ2-7	TRBV6-5	TGTGCCAGCAGCCCACCCGGACAGCAGTACTTC	CASSPPGQQYF
.	TRBD2	TRBJ2-1	TRBV5-1	TGCGCCAGCAGCTTGGTGGCTAGCGGGAGTTTCGATGAGCAGTTCTTC	CASSLVASGSFDEQFF
.	.	TRBJ1-4	TRBV2	TGTGCCAGCAGGAAGTATGCAACTAATGAAAAACTGTTTTTT	CASRKYATNEKLFF
.	TRBD1	TRBJ1-5	TRBV5-4	TGTGCCAGCAGCACACAGGGGATGCAGCCCCAGCATTTT	CASSTQGMQPQHF
medium-sized	.	TRBJ1-5	TRBV19	TGTGCCAGTAGTATCTTCGGGGATGATCAGCCCCAGCATTTT	CASSIFGDDQPQHF
.	.	TRBJ2-1	TRBV18	TGTGCCAGCTCACTTACCGGGAATGAGCAGTTCTTC	CASSLTGNEQFF
.	.	TRBJ2-7	TRBV11-2	TGTGCCAGCAGCAAGGAGTGGTCCTACGAGCAGTACTTC	CASSKEWSYEQYF
.	.	TRBJ2-7	TRBV28	TGTGCCAGCAGTGTGCAGGTTCGGCAGTACTTC	CASSVQVRQYF
.	.	TRBJ2-1	TRBV6-6	TGTGCCAGCAACAGGGCCCCGAGCCAGGGATACAATGAGCAGTTCTTC	CASNRAPSQGYNEQFF